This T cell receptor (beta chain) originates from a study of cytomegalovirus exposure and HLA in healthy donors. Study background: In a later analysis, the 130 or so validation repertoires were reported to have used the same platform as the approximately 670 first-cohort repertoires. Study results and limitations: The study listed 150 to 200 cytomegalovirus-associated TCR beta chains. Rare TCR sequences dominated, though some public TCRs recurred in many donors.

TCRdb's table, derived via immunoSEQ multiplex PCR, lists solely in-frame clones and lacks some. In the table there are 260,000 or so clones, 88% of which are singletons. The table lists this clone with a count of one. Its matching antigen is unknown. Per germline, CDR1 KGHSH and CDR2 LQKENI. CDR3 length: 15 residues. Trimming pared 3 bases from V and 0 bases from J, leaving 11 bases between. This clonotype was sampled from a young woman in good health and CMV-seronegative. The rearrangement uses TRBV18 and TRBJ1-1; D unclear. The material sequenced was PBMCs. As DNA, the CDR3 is TGTGCCAGCTCACCCCCGACACCTTTGAACACTGAAGCTTTCTTT. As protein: CASSPPTPLNTEAFF.